Included here is one T cell receptor beta chain sequence, with context. What it binds is not known. Vbeta (60) and Jbeta (13) primers were used in the PCR. Clones were sequenced by immunoSEQ multiplex PCR, and TCRdb holds only the in-frame ones, with some missing. Of about 140,000 clones listed, 82% are singletons. Trimming at V came to 0 bases and at J to 6 bases, leaving 2 bases not matched to a gene. The germline gives CDR1 MGHRA, CDR2 YSYEKL. The CDR3 contains 14 residues. The entry originates in a study of cytomegalovirus exposure and HLA in healthy donors. Study-wide background: A preliminary data release comprised around 90 million unique TCRs obtained from HLA-typed donors.

General observations from the study: Researchers counted around 160 TCR beta chains as cytomegalovirus-associated.

The sequenced sample consisted of PBMCs. This receptor was obtained from a woman aged 55-69 years in good health and CMV-seropositive. This chain joins TRBV4-1 and TRBJ2-1, with 7 nucleotides matching TRBD2. The CDR3 bases are TGCGCCAGCAGCCAAGATTGGGGGGGCAATGAGCAGTTCTTC. Translation gives CASSQDWGGNEQFF.